Here is one T cell receptor beta chain with its context. Unique molecular identifiers were linked by the library to individual cDNA molecules. MiXCR, run by TCRdb on the RACE reads, gives a single entry per CDR3 protein. The table shows approximately 50,000 distinct CDR3 sequences, with about 10% occurring only once. The sample is drawn from a study of human T cells and chemical hapten exposure. Overall study: Upper-back patch tests with 0.01% DPC were read at 6 days. A mostly female patient group had alopecia areata, totalis or universalis.

Time point noted: pre-sensitization, week 0. This sample's treatment: therapeutic diphenylcyclopropenone sensitization with weekly scalp DPC. People who gave samples had alopecia, were 18 to 70 years old, and were suitable for DPC. The CDR3 runs to 16 residues. In germline, CDR1 is SNHLY, CDR2 FYNNEI. Trimming took 6 bases from V and 8 from J; bases not matched to a gene: 10. Material: whole blood, obtained in connection with sensitization to the hapten diphenylcyclopropenone (DPC). V is TRBV2 and J is TRBJ1-6; 10 nucleotides match TRBD1. The TCR was taken from a woman between 40 and 55 years old with alopecia areata. Some clones in this sample may be carry-over from other donors' samples. The CDR3 DNA reads TGTGCCAGCAGGGACCGGGACAGGGGATTGCATTCACCCCTCCACTTT. This gives the protein CASRDRDRGLHSPLHF.